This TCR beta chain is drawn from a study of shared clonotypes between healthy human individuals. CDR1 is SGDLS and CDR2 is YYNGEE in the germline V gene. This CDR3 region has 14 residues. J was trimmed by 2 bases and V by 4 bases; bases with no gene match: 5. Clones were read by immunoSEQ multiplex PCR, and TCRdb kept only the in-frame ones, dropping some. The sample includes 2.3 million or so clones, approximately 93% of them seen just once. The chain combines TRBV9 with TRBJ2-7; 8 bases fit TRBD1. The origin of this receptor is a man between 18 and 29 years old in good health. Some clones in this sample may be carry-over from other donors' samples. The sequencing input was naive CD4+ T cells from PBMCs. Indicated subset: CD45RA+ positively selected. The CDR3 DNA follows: TGTGCCAGCAGCCTCCGGACAGGGCCCTACGAGCAGTACTTC. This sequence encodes CASSLRTGPYEQYF.